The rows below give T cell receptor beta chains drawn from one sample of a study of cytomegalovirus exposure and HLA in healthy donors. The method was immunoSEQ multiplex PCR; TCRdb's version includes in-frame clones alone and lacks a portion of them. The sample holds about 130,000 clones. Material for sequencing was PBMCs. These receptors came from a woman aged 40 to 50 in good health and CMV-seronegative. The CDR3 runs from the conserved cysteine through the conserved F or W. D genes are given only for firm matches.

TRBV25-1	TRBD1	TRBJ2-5	TGTGCCAGCAGTCGACAGGGGGCCGAGACCCAGTACTTC	CASSRQGAETQYF
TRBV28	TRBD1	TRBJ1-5	TGTGCCAGCAGCTCCCTAGGACAGGGCAGCAATCAGCCCCAGCATTTT	CASSSLGQGSNQPQHF
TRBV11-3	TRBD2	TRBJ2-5	TGTGCCAGCAGCTTAGGGGCTAGCGGGGACCAAGAGACCCAGTACTTC	CASSLGASGDQETQYF
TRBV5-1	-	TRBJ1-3	TGCGCCAGCAGCTTGGAGCGCGGGGGAGACACCATATATTTT	CASSLERGGDTIYF
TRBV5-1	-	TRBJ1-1	TGCGCCAGCAGCTTGGGATCTCTGGGGGCTGGGACTGAAGCTTTCTTT	CASSLGSLGAGTEAFF
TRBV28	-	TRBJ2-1	TGTGCCAGCCTGAGGGGGACCCCCTACAATGAGCAGTTCTTC	CASLRGTPYNEQFF
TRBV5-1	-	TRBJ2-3	TGCGCCAGCAGCCCCGGCGGTAGCTCGGTCTCACATACGCAGTATTTT	CASSPGGSSVSHTQYF
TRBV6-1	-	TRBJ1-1	TGTGCCAGCAGCCTGGGGGGGCCGGGTGTAGCTTTCTTT	CASSLGGPGVAFF
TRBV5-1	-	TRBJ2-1	TGCGCCAGCAGTTTTGGTGGGAGCTCCTACAATGAGCAGTTCTTC	CASSFGGSSYNEQFF
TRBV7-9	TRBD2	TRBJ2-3	TGTGCCAGCAGCTTACCCCTAAGCGGGGAAGTGCCCGATACGCAGTATTTT	CASSLPLSGEVPDTQYF
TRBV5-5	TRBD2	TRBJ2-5	TGTGCCAGCAGCTTGGGGGAGGGGAGGCAAGAGACCCAGTACTTC	CASSLGEGRQETQYF
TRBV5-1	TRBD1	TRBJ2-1	TGCGCCAGCAGTACCCGGGACAGGGGGCCCAATGAGCAGTTCTTC	CASSTRDRGPNEQFF
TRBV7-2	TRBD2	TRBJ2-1	TGTGCCAGCAGCTCCCACTCCCTAGCGGGGGGGGATAATGAGCAGTTCTTC	CASSSHSLAGGDNEQFF
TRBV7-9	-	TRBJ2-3	TGTGCCAGCAGCGGGACAACTACGAGCACAGATACGCAGTATTTT	CASSGTTTSTDTQYF